The rows below give T cell receptor beta chains drawn from one sample of a study of T cell repertoires in cytomegalovirus infection. Each CDR3 protein is one row after TCRdb ran MiXCR on the reads. The table has over 450,000 distinct CDR3 sequences, approximately 11% seen once. Sequencing was done on a sample of PBMCs. The origin of the receptors is a human donor in good health (CMV status not recorded). Some clones in this sample may be carry-over from other donors' samples. The CDR3 runs from the conserved cysteine through the conserved F or W. The order of the fields is J gene, V gene, CDR3 protein.

J: TRBJ2-5; V: TRBV12-3/TRBV12-4; CDR3: CASSLGQEARETQYF
J: TRBJ1-4; V: TRBV20-1; CDR3: CSAEGGTGRGNLGLFF
J: TRBJ2-5; V: TRBV20-1; CDR3: CSARVPSGPQETQYF
J: TRBJ2-1; V: TRBV29-1; CDR3: CSVDRPGRRNEQFF
J: TRBJ2-3; V: TRBV20-1; CDR3: CSARDPGLAGLYTQYF
J: TRBJ1-2; V: TRBV12-3/TRBV12-4; CDR3: CASSLNRWPPNYGYTF
J: TRBJ2-7; V: TRBV7-9; CDR3: CASTGNWSSRSYEQYF
J: TRBJ2-1; V: TRBV10-3; CDR3: CAISGGGYSYNEQFF
J: TRBJ1-2; V: TRBV6-2/TRBV6-3; CDR3: CASSYGRPNYGYTF
J: TRBJ1-2; V: TRBV6-5; CDR3: CASSYSSGQNYGYTF
J: TRBJ2-1; V: TRBV5-5; CDR3: CASSRKSGGDNEQFF
J: TRBJ1-5; V: TRBV20-1; CDR3: CSARDWDREGQPQHF
J: TRBJ2-7; V: TRBV28; CDR3: CASSRAAGRAYEQYF
J: TRBJ2-2; V: TRBV7-9; CDR3: CASSGPGQGVSGELFF
J: TRBJ1-2; V: TRBV27; CDR3: CASSLRSGDGYTF
J: TRBJ2-7; V: TRBV28; CDR3: CAIGGGTPPYEQYF
J: TRBJ1-1; V: TRBV20-1; CDR3: CSAIPGTGSTEAFF
J: TRBJ2-3; V: TRBV6-5; CDR3: CASSYRPGADTQYF
J: TRBJ2-7; V: TRBV7-8; CDR3: CASSPGQGSEQYF
J: TRBJ2-3; V: TRBV19; CDR3: CATADRSTDTQYF
J: TRBJ2-7; V: TRBV7-6; CDR3: CASSARDRKYYEQYF
J: TRBJ1-6; V: TRBV28; CDR3: CASSSQGGPHF
J: TRBJ1-5; V: TRBV6-1; CDR3: CASSQLLGAGNQPQHF
J: TRBJ2-2; V: TRBV20-1; CDR3: CSAMADRSGTGELFF
J: TRBJ1-2; V: TRBV20-1; CDR3: CSARDRGEEGYTF
J: TRBJ1-3; V: TRBV28; CDR3: CASSIRPTGNTIYF
J: TRBJ1-1; V: TRBV18; CDR3: CASSPQSGKMNTEAFF
J: TRBJ1-4; V: TRBV6-1; CDR3: CASTIRTGANEKLFF
J: TRBJ2-7; V: TRBV6-1; CDR3: CASIELAADSSYEQYF
J: TRBJ2-2; V: TRBV20-1; CDR3: CSAREASGYTGELFF
J: TRBJ2-3; V: TRBV2; CDR3: CASSPEQGLYTDTQYF
J: TRBJ2-1; V: TRBV7-2; CDR3: CASRFSGSDEQFF
J: TRBJ1-6; V: TRBV18; CDR3: CASSPEQPNSPLHF
J: TRBJ2-1; V: TRBV20-1; CDR3: CSARDPSREPPNEQFF
J: TRBJ2-1; V: TRBV6-1; CDR3: CASSDPPGSGSYNEQFF
J: TRBJ2-3; V: TRBV5-1; CDR3: CASSFEGGGTDTQYF
J: TRBJ1-4; V: TRBV19; CDR3: CASVAGNEKLFF
J: TRBJ1-2; V: TRBV7-2; CDR3: CASSPQGAPYGYTF
J: TRBJ2-5; V: TRBV14; CDR3: CASSGRDQAFLGKTQYF